This T cell receptor beta chain was identified during a study of cytomegalovirus exposure and HLA in healthy donors (dated by TCRdb to about 2017). Background on the whole study: According to an earlier analysis of 587 of the donors, about 170 million T cells yielded 117 million unique TCR beta sequences and more than 250 Gb of sequence data. An early release covering roughly 640 HLA-typed donors comprised about 300 gigabases of sequencing data and around 85 million unique TCR sequences. Of the 350 to 450 genotyped donors, 65% to 90% fell in the genetic ancestry cluster associated with self-reported Caucasian donors. The study was designed to test whether signatures of past pathogen exposure could be identified by cataloging public T cell receptors. Using immunosequencing, the study profiled T cell repertoires from about 620 subjects and related those repertoires to cytomegalovirus serostatus. Besides the first cohort of more than 650 subjects, a separate validation cohort made up of roughly 120 different subjects was used. To predict cytomegalovirus infection status, the study combined high-throughput TCR immunosequencing, statistical association of individual TCRs with disease status, and machine learning. A later analysis re-analyzed previously published TCR beta repertoires from 666 donors and added high-resolution HLA genotyping to study TCR occurrence patterns. Rather than using new phenotypic data, the later analysis identified candidate immune exposures from TCR beta sequences and from how often those sequences occurred across donors. To decide whether each TCR beta V gene segment behaved as functional or pseudogenic, an earlier analysis of 587 of the donors relied on high-throughput TCR beta sequencing. Alongside the repertoire data, information on donor age, sex, ethnicity and CMV serostatus was compiled. In a later genetic analysis, genome-wide SNP genotypes for about 55% of the 666 donors were used, and that subset was treated as a discovery cohort. Every repertoire in the discovery cohort had been generated on one and the same sequencing platform. HLA typing included class I and class II loci at four-digit resolution. Typing coverage varied by locus: roughly 620-640 donors for A, B, C, DRB1 and DQB1; more than 500 for DQA1; more than 600 for DPA1; approximately 470 for DPB1. Because of strong linkage in the cohort, roughly five DR-DQ haplotypes were treated as single units for association and clustering. Across approximately 400 genotyped donors of the cohort, an average of roughly 250,000 unique TCR beta nucleotide sequences per donor were sequenced, and around 20% of those sequences were non-productive.

The cohort was made up of 650 to 700 healthy bone marrow donors. At the time of sampling, every cohort member was nominally healthy, though immune exposures that went unrecorded were likely present. The donor tested CMV seropositive, placing the donor among the 250 to 300 seropositive members of the cohort. A peripheral blood sample was collected from each donor, and TCR beta sequencing was performed on peripheral blood mononuclear cells. The Qiagen DNeasy Blood Extraction Kit was used to extract genomic DNA from the blood cell samples. The library came from the immunoSEQ multiplex PCR assay. The multiplex PCR relied on a mix of 60 forward primers for TCR Vbeta segments and 13 reverse primers for TCR Jbeta segments. The CDR3 region of rearranged TCR beta genes was amplified from genomic DNA by a multiplex PCR assay. The amplified TCR beta libraries were sequenced on the Illumina HiSeq System as 87-base-pair reads. As for how the authors treated the data: In a later analysis, tens of millions of unique TCR beta chains were counted across the 666 repertoires, and approximately 9.9 million of these chains were shared by at least two donors. A nearest-neighbor algorithm error-corrected the raw reads and collapsed the reads into unique sequences, merging closely related sequences to remove PCR and sequencing errors. CDR3 sequences were aligned to IMGT reference sequences to assign V, D and J gene segments. For a sequence to be retained, a match of at least six nucleotides was required to both a V gene segment and a J gene segment. Rearrangements were classified as productive when the CDR3 lacked stop codons and remained in frame with V and J, and all other rearrangements were classified as non-productive. Following IMGT convention, CDR3 was defined as the stretch from the second conserved V-encoded cysteine up to the conserved J-encoded phenylalanine. The earlier analysis of some 540 of the donors excluded any sequence lacking an unambiguous match to a single V gene segment. In an earlier analysis of more than 500 of the donors, a V segment was called functional when productive rearrangements were above 56.7%, and segregating when the standard deviation between donors exceeded 5%. A statistical classification framework was built to diagnose cytomegalovirus status from the catalog of TCR beta chain sequences. In a later analysis, V and J genes were assigned by comparing TCR nucleotide sequences against IMGT/GENE-DB human TR gene sequences. In a later analysis, CDR3 sequences and most-parsimonious VDJ recombination scenarios were assigned using the TCRdist pipeline. In a later analysis, each TCR beta chain was defined by its CDR3 amino acid sequence together with its V-gene family, and reads without a unique V-gene family were excluded. In a later analysis, approximately 590 highly shared, low-generation-probability nucleotide sequences were removed to address suspected cross-contamination and a sequencing artifact. In a later analysis, a clonal expansion index for each public chain was calculated from normalized within-repertoire ranks of inferred template counts. In a later analysis, generation probabilities were computed using a VDJ recombination model fitted to out-of-frame rearrangements, and the results were checked against IGoR. A later analysis scored TCR-TCR, TCR-HLA and TCR-CMV co-occurrence with hypergeometric tests, applying a repertoire-size bias correction to TCR pairs. False discovery rates were estimated in a later analysis by permuting HLA or CMV assignments 20 times. In a later analysis, co-occurring TCRs were grouped with DBSCAN, and TCRdist sequence similarity was added when clustering was performed within HLA-allele-positive subsets. Co-occurrence clustering excluded repertoires with fewer than 30,000 or more than 120,000 public chains, plus five with anomalous nucleotide sharing. TCRdb took this table from immuneACCESS and kept in-frame rearrangements with V and J called. Such tables lack part of the clones; where checked against another copy, unresolved V genes explain under half of the gap, and the rest is unexplained. V and J calls plus clone size are reproduced from that table; the DNA served to infer D and trimming. This sample has 150,000 to 200,000 clones in its table, and 65% to 85% of those were observed once. The ten largest account for approximately 3.1% of the sample.

General findings and caveats noted by the study authors: A later analysis associated about 16,000 TCR beta sequences with specific HLA alleles at a false discovery rate of 0.05. A later genetic analysis reported fewer N-insertions in productive TCRs among donors in an Asian-associated ancestry cluster than the roughly 700-donor mean. Only TCR beta chains were sequenced in this cohort, and the absence of alpha or paired-chain data limited detectable features. Broadly in line with IMGT annotations, most TCR beta V segments showed up in productive rearrangements about 90% or about 30% of the time in an earlier analysis of 587 of the donors. Sequencing depth was assumed to be roughly uniform across donors in the presence/absence analyses, though that assumption may not hold. Because HLA typing was missing for some donors at each locus, association tests included only the typed subset. Three of the identified cytomegalovirus-associated TCR beta chains were confirmed in vitro to be specific for cytomegalovirus antigens. In a later analysis, HLA-associated TCR beta chains showed more clonal expansion and lower generation probabilities than non-associated chains that were equally common. Correlated functional status among segregating V segments might be attributable to linkage disequilibrium, but an unknown experimental factor could not be ruled out. According to a later analysis, parvovirus B19, influenza, CMV and Epstein-Barr virus appeared linked to several top co-occurrence clusters. Cytomegalovirus status was reported to be diagnosed by the classifier with high specificity and sensitivity in both the original and validation cohorts. An association between a missense DCLRE1C variant and V-gene and J-gene trimming of TCR beta chains was found in a later genetic analysis and replicated in an independent cohort. According to a later analysis, most CMV-associated TCR beta chains appeared to be HLA-restricted, and the HLA associations seemed to be driven largely by CMV exposure. A further reported finding was that TCR beta sequences accurately predicted the HLA-A and HLA-B alleles for most subjects in the first cohort. About 17 rarely observed V segments, including chromosome 9 orphons, were excluded from the earlier analysis of a few hundred of the donors because counts were too low. The study gave a list of around 170 TCR beta chains associated with cytomegalovirus. According to a later analysis, TCR association rates differed among HLA loci, with DRB1 alleles showing the most associated TCRs and HLA-C alleles showing the fewest. Across donors, most TCR sequences were observed very rarely, whereas some public TCRs were present in many individuals. When HLA alleles, especially DR and DQ, strongly co-occurred, attributing TCR associations to individual alleles was difficult. The sequencing pipeline was judged likely to have produced a cluster of highly shared sequence variants as a technical artifact. According to the authors, the approach could potentially be generalized to other disease states and immunological phenotypes. Immune exposure information for the cohort was limited to CMV serostatus.

As regards this clone: Its antigen target is currently unknown. No much larger clone is present one base from it, and per-base qualities are unavailable.

This receptor was taken from a woman aged 45-65 years in good health and CMV-seropositive. Material for sequencing was PBMCs.

The encoded CDR3 is CASSEASSGAYEQYF. The nucleotide sequence reads as follows: TGTGCCAGCAGTGAAGCGTCCAGTGGAGCCTACGAGCAGTACTTC. The V and J segments used are TRBV2 and TRBJ2-5, with no confidently assigned D gene. The J call may be mistaken, given a closer DNA end match to TRBJ2-7. Including cysteine and phenylalanine, the CDR3 has 15 amino acids. This entry keeps only the CDR3 DNA: 45 bases, framed from base 1. CDR1 SNHLY and CDR2 FYNNEI were looked up in the germline V gene.